This T cell receptor beta chain was recovered during a study of T cell changes during pregnancy in multiple sclerosis. Using immunoSEQ multiplex PCR, the repertoire was profiled, and TCRdb retains in-frame clones only, with some absent. The sample contains around 24,000 clones, roughly 86% of which appear only once. This clone has only one observation. Germline values: CDR1 SQVTM, CDR2 ANQGSEA. Trimming took 5 bases from V and 2 from J; bases not matched to a gene: 5. The CDR3 runs to 13 residues. Here the sequenced sample was CD4+ T cells from peripheral blood mononuclear cells, taken in the second trimester of pregnancy. This chain uses TRBV29-1 with TRBJ2-7; 8 bases are a match to TRBD1. The source is a female donor in good health, enrolled as a control in a pregnancy study. The CDR3 sequence is CSVLDRGPYEQYF. In nucleotides, the CDR3 is TGCAGCGTTTTAGACAGGGGCCCCTACGAGCAGTACTTC.